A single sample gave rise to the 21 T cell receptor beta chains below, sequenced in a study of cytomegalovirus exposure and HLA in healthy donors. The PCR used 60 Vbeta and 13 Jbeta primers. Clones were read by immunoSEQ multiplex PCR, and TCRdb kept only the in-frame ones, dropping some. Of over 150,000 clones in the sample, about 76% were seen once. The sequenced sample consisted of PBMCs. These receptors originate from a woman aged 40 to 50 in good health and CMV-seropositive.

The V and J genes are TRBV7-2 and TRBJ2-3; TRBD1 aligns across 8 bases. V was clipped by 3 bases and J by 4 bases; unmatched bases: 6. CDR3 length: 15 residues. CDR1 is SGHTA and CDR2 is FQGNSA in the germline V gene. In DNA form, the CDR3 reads TGTGCCAGCAGCTTTACAGGGGGGTTCGCAGATACGCAGTATTTT. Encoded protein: CASSFTGGFADTQYF.

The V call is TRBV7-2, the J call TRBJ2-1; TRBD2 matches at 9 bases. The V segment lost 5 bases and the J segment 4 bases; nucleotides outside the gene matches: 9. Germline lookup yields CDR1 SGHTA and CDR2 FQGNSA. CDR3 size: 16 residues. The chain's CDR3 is CASSPVAGGSYNEQFF. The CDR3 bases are TGTGCCAGCAGCCCCGTTGCGGGAGGGTCTTACAATGAGCAGTTCTTC.

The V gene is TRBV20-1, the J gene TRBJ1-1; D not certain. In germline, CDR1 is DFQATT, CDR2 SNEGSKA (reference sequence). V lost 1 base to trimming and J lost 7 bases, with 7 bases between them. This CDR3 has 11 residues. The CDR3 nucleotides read TGCAGTGCTAGAGGAGAACTTGAAGCTTTCTTT. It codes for CSARGELEAFF.

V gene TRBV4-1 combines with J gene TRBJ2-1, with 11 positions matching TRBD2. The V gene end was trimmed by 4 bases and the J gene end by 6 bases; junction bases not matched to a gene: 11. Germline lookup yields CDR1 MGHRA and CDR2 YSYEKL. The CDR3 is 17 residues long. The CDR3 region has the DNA TGCGCCAGCAGCCCAAGCTCCACTAGCGGGAGCGTCAATGAGCAGTTCTTC. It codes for CASSPSSTSGSVNEQFF.

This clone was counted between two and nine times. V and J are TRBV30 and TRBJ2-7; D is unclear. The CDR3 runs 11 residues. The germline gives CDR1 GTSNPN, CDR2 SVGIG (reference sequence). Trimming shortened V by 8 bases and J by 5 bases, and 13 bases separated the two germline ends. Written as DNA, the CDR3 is TGTGCCGGGAATATCCGGGACGAGCAGTACTTC. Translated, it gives CAGNIRDEQYF.

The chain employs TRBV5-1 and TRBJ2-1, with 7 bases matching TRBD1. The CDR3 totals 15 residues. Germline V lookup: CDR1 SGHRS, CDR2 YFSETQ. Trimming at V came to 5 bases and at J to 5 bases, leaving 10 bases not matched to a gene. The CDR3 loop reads CASRGDSSSNNEQFF. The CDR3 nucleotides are TGCGCCAGCAGGGGGGACAGCTCCTCGAACAATGAGCAGTTCTTC.

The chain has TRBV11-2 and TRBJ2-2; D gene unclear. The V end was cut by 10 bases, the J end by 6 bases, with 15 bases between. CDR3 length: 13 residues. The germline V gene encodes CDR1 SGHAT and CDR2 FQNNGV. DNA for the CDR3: TGTGCCACTATCTTTTCCCGGGCCGGGGAGCTGTTTTTT. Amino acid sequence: CATIFSRAGELFF.

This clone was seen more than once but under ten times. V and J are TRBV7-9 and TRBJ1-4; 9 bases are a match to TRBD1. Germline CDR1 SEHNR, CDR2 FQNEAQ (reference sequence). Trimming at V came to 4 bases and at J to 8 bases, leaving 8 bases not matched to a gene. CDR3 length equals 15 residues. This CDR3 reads CASSSTGGNMEKLFF. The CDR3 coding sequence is TGTGCCAGCAGCTCGACAGGGGGAAACATGGAAAAACTGTTTTTT.

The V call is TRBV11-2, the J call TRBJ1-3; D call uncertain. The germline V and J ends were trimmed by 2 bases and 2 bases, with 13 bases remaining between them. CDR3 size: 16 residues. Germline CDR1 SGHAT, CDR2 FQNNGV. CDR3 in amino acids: CASSLNRGLAGNTIYF. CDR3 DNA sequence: TGTGCCAGCAGCTTAAACCGGGGTCTTGCTGGAAACACCATATATTTT.

The CDR3 nucleotides read TGTGCCAGCAGCTTAGGGACAGAGGACTACGAGCAGTACTTC. Encoded protein: CASSLGTEDYEQYF. This chain joins TRBV13 and TRBJ2-7; the D gene is possibly TRBD1 (5 bases). The germline V gene has CDR1 PRHDT and CDR2 FYEKMQ (reference sequence). V was trimmed by 0 bases and J by 3 bases, leaving 9 bases between them. The CDR3 contains 14 residues.

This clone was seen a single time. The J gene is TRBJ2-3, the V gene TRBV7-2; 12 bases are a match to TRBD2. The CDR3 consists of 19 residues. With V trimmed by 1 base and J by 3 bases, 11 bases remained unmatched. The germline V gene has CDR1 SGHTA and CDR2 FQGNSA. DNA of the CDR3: TGTGCCAGCAGCTTAGTTAGCCTAGCGGGGGGGCAAAGAACAGATACGCAGTATTTT. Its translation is CASSLVSLAGGQRTDTQYF.

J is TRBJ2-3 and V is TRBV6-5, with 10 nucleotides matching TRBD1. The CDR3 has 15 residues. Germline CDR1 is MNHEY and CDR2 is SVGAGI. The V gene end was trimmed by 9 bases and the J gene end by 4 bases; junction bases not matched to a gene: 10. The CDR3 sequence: CASHPRQGASDTQYF. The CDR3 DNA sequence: TGTGCCAGTCACCCTAGACAGGGGGCTTCAGATACGCAGTATTTT.

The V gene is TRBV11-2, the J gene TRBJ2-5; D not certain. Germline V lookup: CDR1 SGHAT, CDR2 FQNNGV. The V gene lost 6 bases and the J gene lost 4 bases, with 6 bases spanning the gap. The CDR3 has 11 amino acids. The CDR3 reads CASSTGETQYF. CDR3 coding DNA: TGTGCCAGCAGTACCGGAGAGACCCAGTACTTC.

CDR3 in amino acids: CASSQYTGFDSGANVLTF. The CDR3 DNA sequence: TGCGCCAGCAGCCAGTACACAGGGTTTGACTCTGGGGCCAACGTCCTGACTTTC. The rearrangement uses TRBV4-1 and TRBJ2-6, with D possibly TRBD1 on 6 matching bases. This CDR3 contains 18 residues. V shed 3 bases and J shed 0 bases, with 15 bases lying between them. The germline gives CDR1 MGHRA, CDR2 YSYEKL.

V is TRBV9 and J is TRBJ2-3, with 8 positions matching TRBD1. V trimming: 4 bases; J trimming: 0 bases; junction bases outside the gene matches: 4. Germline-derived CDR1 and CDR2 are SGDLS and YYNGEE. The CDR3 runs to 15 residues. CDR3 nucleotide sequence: TGTGCCAGCAGCCCCAGGGGGCAAAGCACAGATACGCAGTATTTT. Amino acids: CASSPRGQSTDTQYF.

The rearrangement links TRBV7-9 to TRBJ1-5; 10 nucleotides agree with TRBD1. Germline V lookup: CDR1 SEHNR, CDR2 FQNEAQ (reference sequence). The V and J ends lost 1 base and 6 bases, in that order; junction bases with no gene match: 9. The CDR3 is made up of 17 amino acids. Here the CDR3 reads CASSLGAGTGVVQPQHF. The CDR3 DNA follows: TGTGCCAGCAGCTTAGGAGCTGGGACAGGGGTTGTTCAGCCCCAGCATTTT.

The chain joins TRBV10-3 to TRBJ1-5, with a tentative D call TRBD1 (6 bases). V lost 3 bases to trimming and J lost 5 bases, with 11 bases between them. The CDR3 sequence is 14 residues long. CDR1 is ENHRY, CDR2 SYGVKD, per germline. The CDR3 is CAISDRGPDQPQHF. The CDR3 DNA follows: TGTGCCATCAGTGACAGGGGCCCGGATCAGCCCCAGCATTTT.

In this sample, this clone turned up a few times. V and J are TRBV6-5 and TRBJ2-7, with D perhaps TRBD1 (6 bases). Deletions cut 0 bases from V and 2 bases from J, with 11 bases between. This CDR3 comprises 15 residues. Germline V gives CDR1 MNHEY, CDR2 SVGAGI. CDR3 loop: CASSYSSTGTYEQYF. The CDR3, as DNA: TGTGCCAGCAGTTACTCTTCAACAGGGACCTACGAGCAGTACTTC.

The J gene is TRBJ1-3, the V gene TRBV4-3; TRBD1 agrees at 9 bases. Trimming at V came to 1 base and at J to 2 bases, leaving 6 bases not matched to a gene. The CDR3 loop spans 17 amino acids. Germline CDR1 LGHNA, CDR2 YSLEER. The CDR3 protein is CASSQGSQGAAGNTIYF. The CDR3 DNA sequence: TGCGCCAGCAGCCAAGGGTCACAGGGGGCTGCTGGAAACACCATATATTTT.

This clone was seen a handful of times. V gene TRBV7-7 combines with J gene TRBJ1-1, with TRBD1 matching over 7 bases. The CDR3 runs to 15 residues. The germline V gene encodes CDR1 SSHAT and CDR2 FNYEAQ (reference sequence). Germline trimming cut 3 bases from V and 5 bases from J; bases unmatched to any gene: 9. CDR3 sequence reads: CASSFLDRAETEAFF. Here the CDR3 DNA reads TGTGCCAGCAGCTTCCTAGACAGGGCTGAGACTGAAGCTTTCTTT.

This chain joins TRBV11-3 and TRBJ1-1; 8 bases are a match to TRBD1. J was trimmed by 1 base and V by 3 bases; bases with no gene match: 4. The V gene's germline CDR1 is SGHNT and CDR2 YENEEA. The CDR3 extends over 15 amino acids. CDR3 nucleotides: TGTGCCAGCAGCTTTTTCGGGACAGGGAACACTGAAGCTTTCTTT. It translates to CASSFFGTGNTEAFF.